Below, one TCR beta chain is given with its context. Its antigen is undetermined. One base away lies a much larger clone, so this may be a sequencing read error. The source of the sample is a study of T-cell reconstitution after alpha-beta-depleted transplantation in children. The CDR3 consists of 14 residues. Germline V gives CDR1 SGHRS, CDR2 YFSETQ. Preparing the TCRbeta library involved the use of unique molecular identifiers. MiXCR was run by TCRdb on the PCR reads, yielding one entry per CDR3 protein. The table has about 260,000 distinct CDR3 sequences, roughly 10% seen once; the top ten hold about 25%. Findings and caveats of the study: Two months or so post-transplant, alpha-beta T cells reportedly derived from several hundred expanded graft clones. For some patients, TCRbeta diversity was high at day 60 because of recipient T cells and thymic progenitors that survived. Among T cells one year after transplant, newly produced cells accounted for most counts and diversity.

The receptor comes from a male patient under 10 years old who had a stem cell transplant for chronic granulomatous disease, so the T cells may come from the graft donor. The sample consisted of peripheral blood, taken 180 days after TCRalphabeta/CD19-depleted stem cell transplant. The chain uses TRBV5-1 and TRBJ1-4; D is possibly TRBD1 (5 bases). The CDR3 reads CASGFRDGNEKLFF. The CDR3 DNA sequence: TGCGCCAGCGGCTTCCGGGACGGGAATGAAAAACTGTTTTTT.